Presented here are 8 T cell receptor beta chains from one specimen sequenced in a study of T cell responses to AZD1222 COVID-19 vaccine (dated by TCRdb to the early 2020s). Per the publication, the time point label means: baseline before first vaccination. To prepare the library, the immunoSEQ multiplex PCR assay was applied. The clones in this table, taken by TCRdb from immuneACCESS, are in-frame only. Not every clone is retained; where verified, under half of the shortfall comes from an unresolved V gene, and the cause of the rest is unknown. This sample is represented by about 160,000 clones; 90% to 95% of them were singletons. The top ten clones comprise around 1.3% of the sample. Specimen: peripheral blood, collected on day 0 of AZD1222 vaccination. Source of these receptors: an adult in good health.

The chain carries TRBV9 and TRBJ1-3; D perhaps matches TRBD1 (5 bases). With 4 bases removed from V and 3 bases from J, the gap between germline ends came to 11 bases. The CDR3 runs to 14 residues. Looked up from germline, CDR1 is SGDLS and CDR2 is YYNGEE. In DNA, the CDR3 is TGTGCCAGCAGCCCTTGGGGGATTGGAAACACCATATATTTT. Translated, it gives CASSPWGIGNTIYF.

Here the CDR3 DNA reads TGTGCCAGCAGCCGCCCCGGGACAGGTCAAGAGACCCAGTACTTC. Amino acids: CASSRPGTGQETQYF. The chain recombines TRBV7-9 with TRBJ2-5; TRBD1 agrees at 8 bases. J lost 2 bases, V lost 5 bases, and 7 bases had no gene match. Looked up from germline, CDR1 is SEHNR and CDR2 is FQNEAQ (reference sequence). This CDR3 contains 15 residues.

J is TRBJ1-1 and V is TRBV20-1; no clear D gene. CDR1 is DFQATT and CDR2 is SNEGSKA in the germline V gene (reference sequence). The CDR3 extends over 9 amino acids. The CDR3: CRLDREAFF. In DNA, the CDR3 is TGCCGCTTAGACCGTGAAGCTTTCTTT.

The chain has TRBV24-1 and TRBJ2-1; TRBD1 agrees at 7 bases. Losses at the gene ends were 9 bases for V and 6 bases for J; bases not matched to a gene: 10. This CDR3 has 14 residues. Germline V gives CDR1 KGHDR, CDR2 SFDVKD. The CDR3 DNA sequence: TGTGCCACCCAAGACCTAGAGGGGGCCAATGAGCAGTTCTTC. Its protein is CATQDLEGANEQFF.

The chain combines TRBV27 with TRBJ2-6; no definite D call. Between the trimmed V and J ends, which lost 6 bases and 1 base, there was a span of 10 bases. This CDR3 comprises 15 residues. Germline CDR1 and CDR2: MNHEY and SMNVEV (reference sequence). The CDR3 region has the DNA TGTGCCAGCAGGCTAGGGTTGTCTGGGGCCAACGTCCTGACTTTC. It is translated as CASRLGLSGANVLTF.

The DNA of the CDR3 is TGTGCCAGCAGGAGTGGACAGGGGGACTATGGCTACACCTTC. It encodes CASRSGQGDYGYTF. This chain links TRBV2 with TRBJ1-2, with TRBD1 matching 10 bases. There are 14 residues in the CDR3. Germline V gives CDR1 SNHLY, CDR2 FYNNEI. V gave up 6 bases and J gave up 3 bases; unmatched junction bases: 4.

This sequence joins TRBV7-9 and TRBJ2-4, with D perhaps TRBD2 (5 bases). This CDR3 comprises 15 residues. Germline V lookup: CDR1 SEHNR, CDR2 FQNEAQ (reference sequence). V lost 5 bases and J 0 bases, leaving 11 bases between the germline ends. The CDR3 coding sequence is TGTGCCAGCAGCCGCCCGGGATTAGCCAAAAACATTCAGTACTTC. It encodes CASSRPGLAKNIQYF.

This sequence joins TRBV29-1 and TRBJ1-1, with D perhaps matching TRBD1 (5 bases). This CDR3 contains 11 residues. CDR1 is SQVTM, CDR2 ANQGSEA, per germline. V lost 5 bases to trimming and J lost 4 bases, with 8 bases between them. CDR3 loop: CSVSGGTEAFF. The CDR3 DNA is TGCAGCGTTTCGGGGGGCACTGAAGCTTTCTTT.